These 16 T cell receptor beta chains share one sample of origin, sequenced in a study of cytomegalovirus exposure and HLA in healthy donors. The PCR employed 60 Vbeta primers together with 13 Jbeta primers. Assay: immunoSEQ multiplex PCR; the TCRdb copy retains only in-frame clones and omits some. The sample has some 150,000 clones, approximately 67% seen once; the top ten hold less than 3%. The sample taken for sequencing was PBMCs. The source of these receptors is a man in his forties in good health and CMV-seronegative.

This clone came up a few times. The chain is built from TRBV11-2 and TRBJ2-2; TRBD1 might be the D (5 bases). From germline, CDR1 is SGHAT and CDR2 FQNNGV. The V end was cut by 0 bases, the J end by 7 bases, with 6 bases between. The CDR3 consists of 13 residues. The CDR3 here is CASSLERGGELFF. In DNA form, the CDR3 reads TGTGCCAGCAGCTTAGAAAGGGGCGGGGAGCTGTTTTTT.

The rearrangement joins TRBV30 to TRBJ2-7; 9 bases line up with TRBD1. The CDR3 contains 14 residues. The V segment lost 7 bases and the J segment 4 bases; nucleotides outside the gene matches: 11. The germline V gene encodes CDR1 GTSNPN and CDR2 SVGIG (reference sequence). The CDR3 loop is CASVSGTGIYEQYF. The CDR3 region has the DNA TGTGCCTCAGTATCCGGGACAGGGATTTACGAGCAGTACTTC.

This clone has just a few counts. The J gene is TRBJ2-5, the V gene TRBV6-5; 7 positions match TRBD1. The CDR3 is 14 amino acids. The trim removed 5 bases at V and 1 base at J, leaving 4 bases unmatched. Per germline, CDR1 MNHEY and CDR2 SVGAGI. The CDR3 DNA sequence: TGTGCCAGCAGTGGCCGGGACAGCCAAGAGACCCAGTACTTC. Translating it yields CASSGRDSQETQYF.

The rearrangement links TRBV29-1 to TRBJ2-7; tentatively, D is TRBD1 (5 bases). The V gene lost 5 bases and the J gene lost 5 bases, with 10 bases spanning the gap. In germline, CDR1 is SQVTM, CDR2 ANQGSEA. The CDR3 consists of 11 residues. For the CDR3, the DNA is TGCAGCGTTTCACAGGTGAACGAGCAGTACTTC. This codes for CSVSQVNEQYF.

The rearrangement joins TRBV19 to TRBJ2-1, with 9 bases that match TRBD1. CDR1 and CDR2 (germline): LNHDA, SQIVND (reference sequence). This CDR3 comprises 15 residues. After removal of 2 bases from V and 6 bases from J, the junction contained 5 bases not matched to a gene. The CDR3 loop reads CASSIIRDRANEQFF. The DNA of the CDR3 is TGTGCCAGTAGTATAATAAGGGACAGGGCCAATGAGCAGTTCTTC.

This clone was recorded a few times. CDR3 sequence (DNA): TGTGCCAGCGGTCCGTGGGGGGGCACCGGGGAGCTGTTTTTT. This sequence encodes CASGPWGGTGELFF. The genes are TRBV6-5 and TRBJ2-2, with TRBD2 matching 7 bases. CDR1 and CDR2 (germline): MNHEY, SVGAGI. The ends lost 8 bases at V and 4 bases at J; junction bases unmatched: 7. This CDR3 region has 14 residues.

This chain links TRBV19 with TRBJ2-7; 8 bases fit TRBD1. CDR3 size: 14 residues. Germline CDR1 and CDR2: LNHDA and SQIVND (reference sequence). V trimming: 4 bases; J trimming: 3 bases; junction bases outside the gene matches: 5. CDR3 coding DNA: TGTGCCAGTAGTACAGGGACAGGAGACTACGAGCAGTACTTC. Translating it yields CASSTGTGDYEQYF.

The chain is built from TRBV10-3 and TRBJ2-2; the match to TRBD1 covers 7 bases. This CDR3 is 13 amino acids long. After removal of 6 bases from V and 4 bases from J, the junction contained 2 bases not matched to a gene. Germline CDR1 ENHRY, CDR2 SYGVKD. The CDR3: CAISDRVTGELFF. CDR3 in DNA: TGTGCCATCAGCGACAGGGTCACCGGGGAGCTGTTTTTT.

The J gene is TRBJ1-2, the V gene TRBV5-5; a possible D gene is TRBD1 (5 bases). Trimming left V 6 bases short and J 6 bases short, with 18 bases between. This CDR3 contains 14 residues. Germline CDR1 reads SGHKS; CDR2 reads YYEKEE (reference sequence). The CDR3 sequence: CASNLGGRENGYTF. CDR3 sequence (DNA): TGTGCCAGCAACCTCGGGGGTCGTGAGAATGGCTACACCTTC.

Concerning this clone: The same CDR3 arises from other DNA sequences in this sample as well. The chain has TRBV18 and TRBJ2-7; possibly TRBD2 for D (6 bases). Deletions cut 3 bases from V and 3 bases from J, with 6 bases between. Germline V gene data show CDR1 as KGHSH and CDR2 as LQKENI. CDR3 length equals 12 residues. CDR3 protein: CASSPGSYEQYF. The CDR3 DNA sequence: TGTGCCAGCTCACCCGGGAGCTACGAGCAGTACTTC.

On this clone itself: The same CDR3 arises from other DNA sequences in this sample as well. The rearrangement joins TRBV5-4 to TRBJ2-1; 9 bases fit TRBD2. CDR1 and CDR2 from the germline V gene are SGHNT and YYREEE (reference sequence). This CDR3 has 15 residues. The J segment lost 5 bases and the V segment lost 3 bases, leaving 6 bases of the junction unmatched. This CDR3 reads CASSSPAGGDNEQFF. Here the CDR3 DNA reads TGTGCCAGCAGCTCCCCCGCGGGAGGGGACAATGAGCAGTTCTTC.

The V call is TRBV6-5, the J call TRBJ2-7; D is unclear. Germline CDR1 is MNHEY and CDR2 is SVGAGI. V was trimmed by 6 bases and J by 2 bases, leaving 11 bases between them. The CDR3 spans 13 residues. In nucleotides, the CDR3 is TGTGCCAGCAGAGCCCATCAAGCCTACGAGCAGTACTTC. Translating it yields CASRAHQAYEQYF.

The chain couples TRBV11-2 to TRBJ2-2, with TRBD2 matching 11 bases. The CDR3 contains 14 residues. Germline trimming cut 6 bases from V and 6 bases from J; bases unmatched to any gene: 3. Germline assignment: CDR1 SGHAT and CDR2 FQNNGV. Here the CDR3 DNA reads TGTGCCAGCAGTCCTAGCGGGGGGCCCGGGGAGCTGTTTTTT. It specifies CASSPSGGPGELFF.

The gene calls are TRBV27 and TRBJ2-5, with 7 nucleotides matching TRBD2. This CDR3 comprises 14 residues. V trimming: 2 bases; J trimming: 4 bases; junction bases outside the gene matches: 4. Germline loops: CDR1 MNHEY, CDR2 SMNVEV (reference sequence). The CDR3 region has the DNA TGTGCCAGCAGTTTAGTCTGGGGGGGAGAGACCCAGTACTTC. Protein: CASSLVWGGETQYF.

The chain joins TRBV11-1 to TRBJ1-2; D not resolved. The CDR3 has 17 amino acids. The germline gives CDR1 SGHAT, CDR2 FQDESV (reference sequence). V was clipped by 5 bases and J by 1 base, with 20 bases between them. This chain's CDR3 is CASSRNTPASVNYGYTF. CDR3 in DNA: TGTGCCAGCAGCCGCAATACCCCCGCCTCGGTTAACTATGGCTACACCTTC.

This clone occurred once. The CDR3: CANSKDRSSYNEQFF. Written as DNA, the CDR3 is TGTGCCAACAGCAAAGACAGGAGCTCCTACAATGAGCAGTTCTTC. This chain links TRBV6-5 with TRBJ2-1; possibly TRBD1 for D (6 bases). The CDR3 totals 15 residues. Germline V gene sequence: CDR1 MNHEY, CDR2 SVGAGI. The ends were cut back, 10 bases at V and 0 bases at J, with 16 bases in the middle.